These T cell receptor beta chains were read from a single sample in a study of T cells in Graves' hyperthyroidism and ophthalmopathy. TCRdb ran MiXCR on the multiplex PCR reads and lists one entry per CDR3 protein. The table records approximately 430,000 distinct CDR3 sequences, about 14% of them present only once. The source material was blood. These receptors were obtained from a man between 18 and 35 years old with Graves' ophthalmopathy. Both conserved end residues are part of each CDR3. Each record gives: clone size, V gene, D gene, J gene, CDR3 DNA, CDR3 protein. A D gene is named only where the DNA matches it firmly. Size is stated for part of the rows, as once, few or many counts, or as a class when the clone is expanded.

clone size: many
V gene: TRBV3-1
D gene: NA
J gene: TRBJ2-5
CDR3 DNA: TGTGCCAGCAGCCAAGATATTAGCGGCCAAGAGACCCAGTACTTC
CDR3 protein: CASSQDISGQETQYF

clone size: many
V gene: TRBV6-1
D gene: NA
J gene: TRBJ2-5
CDR3 DNA: TGTGCCAGCAGTTTCCTCCCTCGAGGGACGTACGAGACCCAGTACTTC
CDR3 protein: CASSFLPRGTYETQYF

clone size: few
V gene: TRBV19
D gene: NA
J gene: TRBJ2-3
CDR3 DNA: TGTGCCAGTAGTATTCGGGGGTTGTCAGATACGCAGTATTTT
CDR3 protein: CASSIRGLSDTQYF

clone size: many
V gene: TRBV5-1
D gene: TRBD1
J gene: TRBJ2-1
CDR3 DNA: TGCGCCAGCAGCAAGGGACAGGGTAGCGGGGAGCAGTTCTTC
CDR3 protein: CASSKGQGSGEQFF

clone size: many
V gene: TRBV15
D gene: NA
J gene: TRBJ2-5
CDR3 DNA: TGTGCCACCAGCAGAGATCGGGAGGAGACCCAGTACTTC
CDR3 protein: CATSRDREETQYF

clone size: many
V gene: TRBV11-2
D gene: NA
J gene: TRBJ2-5
CDR3 DNA: TGTGCCAGCACCCCCCGGGCAGGAGGGGAGACCCAGTACTTC
CDR3 protein: CASTPRAGGETQYF

clone size: NA
V gene: TRBV10-3
D gene: NA
J gene: TRBJ1-2
CDR3 DNA: TGTGCCATCAGTGGCAGGGCCCATGGCTACACCTTC
CDR3 protein: CAISGRAHGYTF

clone size: NA
V gene: TRBV11-2
D gene: NA
J gene: TRBJ2-2
CDR3 DNA: TGTGCCAGCAGCCACCGAGGGGTGGGGGCCGGGGAGCTGTTTTTT
CDR3 protein: CASSHRGVGAGELFF

clone size: NA
V gene: TRBV5-1
D gene: NA
J gene: TRBJ2-7
CDR3 DNA: TGCGCCAGCAGCCCCGGGACTACAGGGGACGAGCAGTACTTC
CDR3 protein: CASSPGTTGDEQYF

clone size: many
V gene: TRBV12-3/TRBV12-4
D gene: TRBD2
J gene: TRBJ2-2
CDR3 DNA: TGTGCCAGCAGCTGGGGACTAGCGGGGGACACCGGGGAGCTGTTTTTT
CDR3 protein: CASSWGLAGDTGELFF

clone size: few
V gene: TRBV15
D gene: TRBD2
J gene: TRBJ2-3
CDR3 DNA: TGTGCCACCAGCAGAGATTTGTTAGCGGGGGGGAACACAGATACGCAGTATTTT
CDR3 protein: CATSRDLLAGGNTDTQYF

clone size: NA
V gene: TRBV12-3/TRBV12-4
D gene: NA
J gene: TRBJ1-5
CDR3 DNA: TGTGCCAGCAGTTCCCCGGCAGGAAGAAGCAATCAGCCCCAGCATTTT
CDR3 protein: CASSSPAGRSNQPQHF

clone size: NA
V gene: TRBV4-1
D gene: TRBD1
J gene: TRBJ1-5
CDR3 DNA: TGCGCCAGCAGCCAAGAACAGGGGGTTCAGCCCCAGCATTTT
CDR3 protein: CASSQEQGVQPQHF

clone size: many
V gene: TRBV2
D gene: NA
J gene: TRBJ2-5
CDR3 DNA: TGTGCCAGCAGTGAATACCCTCACGGGGAGACCCAGTACTTC
CDR3 protein: CASSEYPHGETQYF

clone size: few
V gene: TRBV6-1
D gene: NA
J gene: TRBJ1-3
CDR3 DNA: TGTGCCAGCATCGAAGGAAACACCATATATTTT
CDR3 protein: CASIEGNTIYF

clone size: many
V gene: TRBV20-1
D gene: NA
J gene: TRBJ2-3
CDR3 DNA: TGCAGTGCTACCGGGGGCAACACAGATACGCAGTATTTT
CDR3 protein: CSATGGNTDTQYF

clone size: NA
V gene: TRBV19
D gene: TRBD1
J gene: TRBJ1-1
CDR3 DNA: TGTGCCAGTACTGGGTGGTCAGGGGGGAACACTGAAGCTTTCTTT
CDR3 protein: CASTGWSGGNTEAFF

clone size: few
V gene: TRBV9
D gene: NA
J gene: TRBJ1-6
CDR3 DNA: TGTGCCAGCAGCGCAAACCCCAGGGGTGGTAATTCACCCCTCCACTTT
CDR3 protein: CASSANPRGGNSPLHF

clone size: many
V gene: TRBV13
D gene: NA
J gene: TRBJ2-3
CDR3 DNA: TGTGCCAGCAGCTTAGCTGGTAGTACGCAGTATTTT
CDR3 protein: CASSLAGSTQYF